One sample yielded the 10 T cell receptor beta chains listed below, sequenced in a study of T-cell memory formation after mild COVID-19. MiXCR, run by TCRdb on the 5' RACE reads, gives a single entry per CDR3 protein. The sample holds about 430,000 distinct CDR3 sequences, around 17% seen once. The sequencing sample was made of PBMCs or a T cell subset sorted from them (not recorded which). The receptors shown here come from a man aged 18 to 29 who had mild COVID-19 (a few samples of this study predate the infection). Cell type and time point are not known.

In nucleotides, the CDR3 is TGTGCCATCGATGGGTCTAGCACAGATACGCAGTATTTT. Translation gives CAIDGSSTDTQYF. This chain links TRBV7-2 with TRBJ2-3; D gene uncertain. The ends were cut back, 10 bases at V and 0 bases at J, with 11 bases in the middle. CDR1 is SGHTA and CDR2 is FQGNSA in the germline V gene. There are 13 residues in the CDR3.

This chain connects TRBV7-8 to TRBJ1-4; a possible D gene is TRBD1 (5 bases). The V gene's germline CDR1 is SGHVS and CDR2 FQNEAQ. This CDR3 is built from 16 residues. Trimming shortened V by 4 bases and J by 11 bases, and 23 bases separated the two germline ends. The CDR3: CASSSSGSGQMRKLFF. CDR3 nucleotides: TGTGCCAGCAGCTCCTCGGGGTCAGGACAAATGAGGAAACTGTTTTTT.

V gene TRBV6-1 combines with J gene TRBJ2-7; either TRBD1 or TRBD2 may supply D (5 bases each). Looked up from germline, CDR1 is MNHNS and CDR2 is SASEGT. The CDR3 loop spans 15 amino acids. V was clipped by 6 bases and J by 4 bases, with 19 bases between them. DNA of the CDR3: TGTGCCAGCAGCGGAGCTTCGGGGCCTCGTTACGAGCAGTACGTC. It yields the protein CASSGASGPRYEQYV.

This clonotype was detected only a few times. The chain employs TRBV7-9 and TRBJ1-2; D possibly corresponds to TRBD1 (5 bases). The CDR3 runs to 14 residues. Trimming removed 7 bases from V and 5 bases from J, with 17 bases in between. Per germline, CDR1 SEHNR and CDR2 FQNEAQ (reference sequence). CDR3 region: CASTPPGDPYGYTF. The CDR3 bases are TGTGCCAGCACCCCTCCCGGGGACCCTTATGGCTACACCTTC.

This clonotype was counted between two and nine times. This chain joins TRBV7-9 and TRBJ1-4, with 7 bases lining up with TRBD1. Germline assignment: CDR1 SEHNR and CDR2 FQNEAQ (reference sequence). J gave up 0 bases and V 5 bases, and 6 bases lay outside the gene matches. The CDR3 is 16 amino acids. The CDR3 sequence is CASSPGTVSTNEKLFF. The CDR3 DNA reads as TGTGCCAGCAGCCCAGGGACAGTCTCAACTAATGAAAAACTGTTTTTT.

The chain couples TRBV24-1 to TRBJ2-2; unclear D gene. The CDR3 length is 14 residues. V gave up 0 bases and J gave up 4 bases, with 5 bases separating them. Germline V CDR1 and CDR2: KGHDR, SFDVKD. CDR3 amino acids: CATSDLRGTGELFF. Written as DNA, the CDR3 is TGTGCCACCAGTGATTTGCGCGGCACCGGGGAGCTGTTTTTT.

The sample holds a few counts of this clonotype. The rearrangement uses TRBV7-2 and TRBJ2-7; 9 bases agree with TRBD2. The germline V gene has CDR1 SGHTA and CDR2 FQGNSA. The V gene end was trimmed by 3 bases and the J gene end by 3 bases; junction bases not matched to a gene: 6. The CDR3 has 15 amino acids. The CDR3, as DNA: TGTGCCAGCAGCTTGCGGGGGGGGACCAACTACGAGCAGTACGTC. This sequence encodes CASSLRGGTNYEQYV.

The CDR3 here is CASSFPLRGTDTQYF. CDR3 DNA: TGTGCCAGCAGCTTCCCTCTTCGTGGCACAGATACGCAGTATTTT. The gene calls are TRBV11-2 and TRBJ2-3; D is undetermined. The CDR3 has 15 amino acids. Trimming left V 3 bases short and J 1 base short, with 11 bases between. The germline V gene has CDR1 SGHAT and CDR2 FQNNGV. The variable domain in full, completed from reference TRBV11-2 and TRBJ2-3, reads EAGVAQSPRYKIIEKRQSVAFWCNPISGHATLYWYQQILGQGPKLLIQFQNNGVVDDSQLPKDRFSAERLKGVDSTLKIQPAKLEDSAVYLCASSFPLRGTDTQYFGPGTRLTVL.

This chain connects TRBV5-1 to TRBJ1-4; TRBD1 matches 8 bases. The CDR3 length is 14 residues. J lost 5 bases, V lost 4 bases, and 4 bases had no gene match. Germline lookup yields CDR1 SGHRS and CDR2 YFSETQ. The chain's CDR3 is CASSKQGDNEKLFF. The CDR3 DNA reads as TGCGCCAGCAGCAAACAGGGGGACAATGAAAAACTGTTTTTT.

The table lists this clonotype with a few counts. The chain has TRBV6-5 and TRBJ1-3; no firm D call. Germline V gene sequence: CDR1 MNHEY, CDR2 SVGAGI. This CDR3 is 14 amino acids long. The V end lost 7 bases, the J end lost 2 bases, and 12 bases lay between the germline ends. This chain's CDR3 is CASTMGGAGNTIYF. CDR3 bases: TGTGCCAGCACTATGGGCGGCGCTGGAAACACCATATATTTT.